This T cell receptor beta chain was captured by sequencing in a study of blood T cells in healthy people across ages. It was with a sample-barcoded 5' primer and a J-beta primer mix that a second PCR of roughly 6 to 12 cycles was run. A single record per CDR3 protein comes from TCRdb applying MiXCR to the 5' RACE reads. The sample lists roughly 410,000 distinct CDR3 sequences, roughly half seen once, with approximately 51% in the top ten. This clonotype was recorded once. Its antigen is as yet unknown. The study's findings and limits: Estimates of total diversity, which came from one million sequenced T cells, were considered to be underestimates.

This CDR3 contains 15 residues. Trimming cost V 2 bases and J 5 bases, with 13 bases left between them. Germline V gene lookup returns CDR1 SGHRS and CDR2 YFSETQ. The sample comprised blood. The receptor comes from a man in his sixties in good health. The V gene is TRBV5-1, the J gene TRBJ2-2; D not certain. CDR3 loop: CASSFSQARTGELFF. The CDR3 DNA reads as TGCGCCAGCAGCTTTTCGCAGGCTAGGACCGGGGAGCTGTTTTTT.